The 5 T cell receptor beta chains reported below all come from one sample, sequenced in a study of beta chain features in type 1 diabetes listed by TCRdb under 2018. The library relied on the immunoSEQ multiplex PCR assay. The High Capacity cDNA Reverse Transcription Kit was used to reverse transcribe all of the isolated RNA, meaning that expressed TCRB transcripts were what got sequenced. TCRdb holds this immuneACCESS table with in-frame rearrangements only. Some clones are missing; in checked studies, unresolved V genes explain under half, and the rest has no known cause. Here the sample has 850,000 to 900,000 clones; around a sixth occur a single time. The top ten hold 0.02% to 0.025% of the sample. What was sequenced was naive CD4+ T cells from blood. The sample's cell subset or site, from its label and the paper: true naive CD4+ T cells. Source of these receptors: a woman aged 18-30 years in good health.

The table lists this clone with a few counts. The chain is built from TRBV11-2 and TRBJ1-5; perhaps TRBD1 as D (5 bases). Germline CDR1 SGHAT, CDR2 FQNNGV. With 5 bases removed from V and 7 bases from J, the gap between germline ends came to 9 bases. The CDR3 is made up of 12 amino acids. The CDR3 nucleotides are TGTGCCAGCAGCACCCAGGGACAGCCCCAGCATTTT. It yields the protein CASSTQGQPQHF.

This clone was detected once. CDR3 nucleotides: TGTGCCAGCAGCTTAGGACCGGGCCAGGGCGCCTACGAGCAGTACTTC. As protein: CASSLGPGQGAYEQYF. This chain links TRBV7-6 with TRBJ2-7; D possibly corresponds to TRBD1 (5 bases). Germline CDR1 and CDR2: SGHVS and FNYEAQ. Between the trimmed V and J ends, which lost 1 base and 2 bases, there was a span of 15 bases. The CDR3 consists of 16 residues.

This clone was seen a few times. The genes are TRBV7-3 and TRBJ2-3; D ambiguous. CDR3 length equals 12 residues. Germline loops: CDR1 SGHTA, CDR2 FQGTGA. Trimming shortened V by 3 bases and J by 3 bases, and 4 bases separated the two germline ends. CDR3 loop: CASSFLTDTQYF. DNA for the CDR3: TGTGCCAGCAGCTTTTTAACAGATACGCAGTATTTT.

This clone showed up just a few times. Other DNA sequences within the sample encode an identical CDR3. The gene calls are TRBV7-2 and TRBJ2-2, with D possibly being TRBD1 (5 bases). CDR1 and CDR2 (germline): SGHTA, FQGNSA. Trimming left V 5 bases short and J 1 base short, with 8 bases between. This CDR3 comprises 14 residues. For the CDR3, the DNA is TGTGCCAGCAGCCCCGGACAGAACACCGGGGAGCTGTTTTTT. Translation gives CASSPGQNTGELFF.

CDR3 coding DNA: TGTGCCACCTCAGCGGGAGTGGTCGCAGATACGCAGTATTTT. Translation: CATSAGVVADTQYF. The chain is built from TRBV10-3 and TRBJ2-3; TRBD2 matches 8 bases. The V gene's germline CDR1 is ENHRY and CDR2 SYGVKD. V was pared by 10 bases and J by 4 bases, with 10 bases of the junction left unmatched. The CDR3 has 14 amino acids.